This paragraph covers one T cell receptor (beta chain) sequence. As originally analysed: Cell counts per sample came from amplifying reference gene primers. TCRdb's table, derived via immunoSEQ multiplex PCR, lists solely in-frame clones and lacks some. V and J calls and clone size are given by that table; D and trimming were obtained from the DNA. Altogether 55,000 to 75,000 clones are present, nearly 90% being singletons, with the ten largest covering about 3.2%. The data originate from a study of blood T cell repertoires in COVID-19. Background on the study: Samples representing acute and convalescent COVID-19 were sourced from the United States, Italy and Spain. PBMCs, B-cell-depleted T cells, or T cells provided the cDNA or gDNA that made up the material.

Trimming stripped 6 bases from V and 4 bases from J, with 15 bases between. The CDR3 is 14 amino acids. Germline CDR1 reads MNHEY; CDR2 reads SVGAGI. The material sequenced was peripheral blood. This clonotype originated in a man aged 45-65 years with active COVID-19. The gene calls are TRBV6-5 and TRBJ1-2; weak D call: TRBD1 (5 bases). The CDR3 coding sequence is TGTGCCAGCAGCCTTACAGGTTCTGCCTATGGCTACACCTTC. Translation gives CASSLTGSAYGYTF.